The 26 T cell receptor beta chains below all came from one sample that was sequenced in a study of cytomegalovirus exposure and HLA in healthy donors. Assay used: immunoSEQ multiplex PCR; TCRdb lists only in-frame clones, some missing. Found here are 150,000 to 200,000 clones, around 80% of them singletons; the top ten hold roughly 13%. Sequencing input: PBMCs. The origin of the receptors is a woman aged 25 to 39 in good health and CMV-seropositive.

The chain carries TRBV4-1 and TRBJ1-2, with unresolved D. CDR3 size: 13 residues. Germline-derived CDR1 and CDR2 are MGHRA and YSYEKL. The V end was cut by 2 bases, the J end by 4 bases, with 8 bases between. This CDR3 reads CASSQTDFYGYTF. The CDR3 bases are TGCGCCAGCAGCCAAACAGATTTCTATGGCTACACCTTC.

This chain uses TRBV29-1 with TRBJ2-5; possibly TRBD1 for D (6 bases). The CDR3 has 12 residues. Germline lookup yields CDR1 SQVTM and CDR2 ANQGSEA. V was trimmed by 3 bases and J by 5 bases, leaving 10 bases between them. The chain's CDR3 is CSVEGAEETQYF. The DNA for the CDR3 is TGCAGCGTTGAGGGGGCCGAGGAGACCCAGTACTTC.

V gene TRBV7-6 combines with J gene TRBJ2-7; D ambiguous. This CDR3 contains 15 residues. Germline-derived CDR1 and CDR2 are SGHVS and FNYEAQ. Trimming took off 1 base at V and 3 bases at J, with 13 bases between the two ends. The CDR3 sequence: CASSLEVSRNYEQYF. The CDR3 nucleotides are TGTGCCAGCAGCTTAGAAGTTTCTAGGAACTACGAGCAGTACTTC.

This chain uses TRBV4-1 with TRBJ1-4, with D possibly being TRBD1 (5 bases). Trimming took 6 bases from V and 3 from J, leaving 14 bases between them. CDR1 is MGHRA and CDR2 is YSYEKL in the germline V gene. The CDR3 is made up of 15 amino acids. The CDR3: CASRDPGLPNEKLFF. The CDR3 DNA is TGCGCCAGCAGAGATCCGGGACTGCCTAATGAAAAACTGTTTTTT.

This chain uses TRBV18 with TRBJ2-7, with D maybe TRBD2 (5 bases). Deletions cut 2 bases from V and 6 bases from J, with 8 bases between. Germline lookup yields CDR1 KGHSH and CDR2 LQKENI. This CDR3 has 12 amino acids. CDR3 DNA: TGTGCCAGCTCACCAATGGGGAGCGAGCAGTACTTC. It is translated as CASSPMGSEQYF.

The V and J genes are TRBV2 and TRBJ2-5; 9 nucleotides match TRBD2. Trimming removed 4 bases from V and 2 bases from J; junction bases left unmatched: 8. The germline gives CDR1 SNHLY, CDR2 FYNNEI. The length of the CDR3 is 16 residues. CDR3 DNA: TGTGCCAGCAGTGGAATAGCGGGAGATGGGCAAGAGACCCAGTACTTC. Amino acid sequence: CASSGIAGDGQETQYF.

The chain recombines TRBV28 with TRBJ2-2, with D possibly being TRBD1 (5 bases). Germline CDR1 is MDHEN and CDR2 is SYDVKM. V lost 4 bases to trimming and J lost 2 bases, with 11 bases between them. The CDR3 covers 15 residues. CDR3 sequence reads: CASSSVTENTGELFF. The CDR3 region has the DNA TGTGCCAGCAGTTCGGTGACAGAAAACACCGGGGAGCTGTTTTTT.

This chain joins TRBV4-2 and TRBJ2-1; 7 bases match TRBD2. CDR3 length equals 16 residues. The ends lost 5 bases at V and 4 bases at J; junction bases unmatched: 11. CDR1 is LGHNA and CDR2 is YNFKEQ in the germline V gene. Here the CDR3 DNA reads TGTGCCAGCAGCTTGGGTAGGCTAGCGGTTTACAATGAGCAGTTCTTC. As protein: CASSLGRLAVYNEQFF.

V is TRBV6-1 and J is TRBJ2-1, with D maybe TRBD1 (5 bases). Germline assignment: CDR1 MNHNS and CDR2 SASEGT. The ends were cut back, 4 bases at V and 10 bases at J, with 20 bases in the middle. The length of the CDR3 is 15 residues. The CDR3 protein is CASSAIGQSFREQFF. In DNA, the CDR3 is TGTGCCAGCAGTGCGATAGGACAAAGCTTCAGGGAGCAGTTCTTC.

This clone was detected ten times or more. V usage is TRBV6-1 and J usage is TRBJ1-2, with a possible D match to TRBD1 (5 bases). Trimming cost V 8 bases and J 4 bases, with 14 bases left between them. There are 13 residues in the CDR3. In germline, CDR1 is MNHNS, CDR2 SASEGT. CDR3 sequence reads: CASHPQGSYGYTF. CDR3 DNA: TGTGCCAGCCATCCCCAGGGTTCCTATGGCTACACCTTC.

The chain links TRBV4-2 to TRBJ1-2, with TRBD1 matching over 8 bases. The CDR3 covers 14 residues. V lost 5 bases, J lost 10 bases, and 12 bases stayed unmatched. Germline V lookup: CDR1 LGHNA, CDR2 YNFKEQ. The CDR3 sequence: CASSTDGTGHFYTF. CDR3 nucleotide sequence: TGTGCCAGCAGCACTGACGGGACAGGCCATTTCTACACCTTC.

This clone was counted only a few times. The chain employs TRBV6-6 and TRBJ1-5, with a possible D match to TRBD1 (6 bases). CDR1 is MNHNY, CDR2 SVGAGI, per germline (reference sequence). The CDR3 is made up of 13 amino acids. Between the trimmed V and J ends, which lost 6 bases and 10 bases, there was a span of 16 bases. The CDR3 spells CASRLQGGGPQHF. The CDR3 DNA is TGTGCCAGCAGATTACAGGGAGGGGGTCCCCAGCATTTT.

The count of this clone is one. The chain combines TRBV7-3 with TRBJ1-2; TRBD1 agrees at 8 bases. This CDR3 has 15 residues. V shed 5 bases and J 0 bases; nucleotides not matched to a gene: 5. Germline V gene data show CDR1 as SGHTA and CDR2 as FQGTGA. DNA of the CDR3: TGTGCCAGCAGCCCCCGGGACAGGCCTAACTATGGCTACACCTTC. This encodes CASSPRDRPNYGYTF.

V and J are TRBV6-1 and TRBJ2-7, with TRBD1 as a possible D gene (6 bases). The ends were cut back, 7 bases at V and 3 bases at J, with 13 bases in the middle. The CDR3 runs to 13 residues. Germline loops: CDR1 MNHNS, CDR2 SASEGT. CDR3 amino acids: CASNRDTYYEQYF. The CDR3 nucleotides are TGTGCCAGCAACCGGGACACCTACTACGAGCAGTACTTC.

This clone was recorded once. The chain employs TRBV6-6 and TRBJ2-1; D is possibly TRBD1 (5 bases). The CDR3 runs 16 residues. Trimming cost V 5 bases and J 3 bases, with 17 bases left between them. CDR1 and CDR2 (germline): MNHNY, SVGAGI (reference sequence). The CDR3 sequence is CASSPPRNRNYNEQFF. As DNA, the CDR3 is TGTGCCAGCAGTCCCCCTCGAAACAGGAACTACAATGAGCAGTTCTTC.

The chain recombines TRBV9 with TRBJ2-7, with 14 bases that match TRBD2. Germline CDR1 is SGDLS and CDR2 is YYNGEE. The J segment lost 7 bases and the V segment lost 4 bases, leaving 7 bases of the junction unmatched. The CDR3 covers 15 residues. Here the CDR3 reads CASSTGTSGSYEQYF. The CDR3 DNA is TGTGCCAGCAGCACCGGGACTAGCGGGAGTTATGAGCAGTACTTC.

The V and J genes are TRBV7-9 and TRBJ1-5; D might be TRBD1 (5 bases). V lost 5 bases to trimming and J lost 3 bases, with 14 bases between them. The CDR3 sequence is 15 residues long. Germline values: CDR1 SEHNR, CDR2 FQNEAQ (reference sequence). The CDR3 DNA sequence: TGTGCCAGCAGCCAAGGGCAGGGTCTCAATCAGCCCCAGCATTTT. It specifies CASSQGQGLNQPQHF.

The J gene is TRBJ2-7, the V gene TRBV11-2; 10 bases line up with TRBD1. The junction had 8 bases not matched to a gene; V was cut back by 5 bases and J by 4 bases. Germline V gene data show CDR1 as SGHAT and CDR2 as FQNNGV. The CDR3 length is 15 residues. This chain's CDR3 is CASSGRDRGRYEQYF. The DNA for the CDR3 is TGTGCCAGCAGCGGCCGGGACAGGGGACGGTACGAGCAGTACTTC.

The gene calls are TRBV27 and TRBJ2-1; 7 nucleotides agree with TRBD2. The CDR3 runs 16 residues. The V and J ends lost 4 bases and 5 bases, in that order; junction bases with no gene match: 11. The germline V gene has CDR1 MNHEY and CDR2 SMNVEV (reference sequence). This CDR3 reads CASSSLAGLGNNEQFF. Written as DNA, the CDR3 is TGTGCCAGCAGTTCTTTGGCTGGACTAGGCAACAATGAGCAGTTCTTC.

This clone has just one count. CDR3 loop: CSVVGENYEQYF. DNA of the CDR3: TGCAGCGTTGTGGGCGAGAACTACGAGCAGTACTTC. The chain uses TRBV29-1 and TRBJ2-7; D not certain. The germline V gene encodes CDR1 SQVTM and CDR2 ANQGSEA. Trimming removed 4 bases at V and 3 bases at J, with 10 bases between. The CDR3 contains 12 residues.

This chain connects TRBV6-5 to TRBJ1-1, with 8 positions matching TRBD1. The CDR3 extends over 15 amino acids. Losses at the gene ends were 2 bases for V and 1 base for J; bases not matched to a gene: 3. Germline-derived CDR1 and CDR2 are MNHEY and SVGAGI. The CDR3 DNA is TGTGCCAGCAGTTACCTCGACAGGGGGAACACTGAAGCTTTCTTT. Its protein product is CASSYLDRGNTEAFF.

V usage is TRBV5-1 and J usage is TRBJ2-5; D is perhaps TRBD1 (6 bases). CDR1 is SGHRS and CDR2 is YFSETQ in the germline V gene. CDR3 length equals 14 residues. Trimming took 1 base from V and 2 from J, leaving 9 bases between them. The CDR3 DNA reads as TGCGCCAGCAGCTTGACAGGGAAACAAGAGACCCAGTACTTC. It encodes CASSLTGKQETQYF.

Notes on this clone: Within the sample, other DNA sequences also encode this same CDR3. This chain connects TRBV25-1 to TRBJ2-3, with D tentatively TRBD2 (5 bases). Germline-derived CDR1 and CDR2 are MGHDK and SYGVNS. The CDR3 consists of 14 residues. Trimming stripped 2 bases from V and 0 bases from J, with 6 bases between. CDR3 sequence: CASSEEGSTDTQYF. The CDR3 coding sequence is TGTGCCAGCAGTGAAGAGGGTAGCACAGATACGCAGTATTTT.

The chain links TRBV5-4 to TRBJ2-1; weak D call: TRBD1 (6 bases). The CDR3 sequence is 16 residues long. In germline, CDR1 is SGHNT, CDR2 YYREEE (reference sequence). V was pared by 2 bases and J by 3 bases, with 15 bases between. CDR3 nucleotide sequence: TGTGCCAGCAGCTTCCGGACAGAGAGACTCTACAATGAGCAGTTCTTC. Protein: CASSFRTERLYNEQFF.

This clone was seen just once. The rearrangement uses TRBV18 and TRBJ2-7; the match to TRBD2 covers 7 bases. J gave up 4 bases and V 6 bases, and 12 bases lay outside the gene matches. Per germline, CDR1 KGHSH and CDR2 LQKENI. This CDR3 contains 15 residues. CDR3 nucleotide sequence: TGTGCCAGCTCCACCCGAAGCGGGATCGAGTACGAGCAGTACTTC. Amino acids: CASSTRSGIEYEQYF.

This chain uses TRBV9 with TRBJ2-7; D possibly corresponds to TRBD1 (6 bases). Germline CDR1 and CDR2: SGDLS and YYNGEE. V was trimmed by 3 bases and J by 0 bases, leaving 10 bases between them. The CDR3 runs to 14 residues. CDR3 in amino acids: CASSETGFSYEQYF. For the CDR3, the DNA is TGTGCCAGCAGCGAAACAGGGTTCTCCTACGAGCAGTACTTC.